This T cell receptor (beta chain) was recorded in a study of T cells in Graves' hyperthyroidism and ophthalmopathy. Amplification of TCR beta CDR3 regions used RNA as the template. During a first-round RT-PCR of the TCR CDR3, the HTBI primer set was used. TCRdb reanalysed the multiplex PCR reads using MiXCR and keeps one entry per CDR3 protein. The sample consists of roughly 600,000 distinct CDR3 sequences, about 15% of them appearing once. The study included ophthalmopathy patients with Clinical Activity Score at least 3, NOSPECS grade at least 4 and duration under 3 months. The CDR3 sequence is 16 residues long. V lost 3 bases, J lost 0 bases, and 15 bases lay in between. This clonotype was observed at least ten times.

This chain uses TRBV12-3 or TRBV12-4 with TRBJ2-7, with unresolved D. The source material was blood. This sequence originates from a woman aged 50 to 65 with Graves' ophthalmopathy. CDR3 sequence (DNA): TGTGCCAGCAGTTTCCCTCCCGGCATTAGCTCCTACGAGCAGTACTTC. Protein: CASSFPPGISSYEQYF.